A single sample is the source of the 26 T cell receptor beta chains below, sequenced in a study of spatial heterogeneity in lung cancer. TCRdb re-analysed the 5' RACE reads in MiXCR, keeping a single row per CDR3 protein. The table shows 43,000 or so distinct CDR3 sequences, with nearly 7% occurring only once. Described time point: sample taken at primary tumor resection. The sample in question was PBMCs, obtained at surgery. All receptors come from a female donor with early-stage non-small cell lung cancer.

This clonotype was found many times. The rearrangement links TRBV28 to TRBJ2-3; D unclear. Trimming cost V 6 bases and J 6 bases, with 13 bases left between them. The V gene's germline CDR1 is MDHEN and CDR2 SYDVKM. The CDR3 spans 13 residues. In DNA, the CDR3 is TGTGCCAGCAGGAAACTTGGGGTGGATACGCAGTATTTT. Its translation is CASRKLGVDTQYF.

The chain carries TRBV6-5 and TRBJ2-3, with 8 bases fitting TRBD2. The germline V gene has CDR1 MNHEY and CDR2 SVGAGI. Unmatched junction bases numbered 6, after V lost 0 bases and J lost 4 bases. This CDR3 spans 16 amino acids. The CDR3 here is CASSYSIAGTSDTQYF. The CDR3 nucleotides are TGTGCCAGCAGTTACTCGATAGCGGGGACCTCAGATACGCAGTATTTT.

The table lists this clonotype with many counts. The J gene is TRBJ2-3, the V gene TRBV6-6, with D hard to call. The CDR3 has 11 residues. Trimming cost V 7 bases and J 2 bases, with 4 bases left between them. Germline V gives CDR1 MNHNY, CDR2 SVGAGI (reference sequence). CDR3 residues: CASKNTDTQYF. The DNA for the CDR3 is TGTGCCAGCAAAAACACAGATACGCAGTATTTT.

Ten or more counts support this clonotype. This chain joins TRBV20-1 and TRBJ2-7; 7 nucleotides line up with TRBD1. V dropped 4 bases and J dropped 2; count of bases not matched to a gene: 5. Germline values: CDR1 DFQATT, CDR2 SNEGSKA (reference sequence). This CDR3 has 13 residues. The CDR3 loop reads CSATSGTAYEQYF. For the CDR3, the DNA is TGCAGTGCTACAAGTGGGACAGCCTACGAGCAGTACTTC.

In this sample, this clonotype turned up a few times. J is TRBJ1-2 and V is TRBV20-1; D uncertain. The CDR3 runs 13 residues. Trimming removed 3 bases at V and 0 bases at J, with 8 bases between. The germline V gene encodes CDR1 DFQATT and CDR2 SNEGSKA (reference sequence). In nucleotides, the CDR3 is TGCAGTGCTAGGACACCTTCTAACTATGGCTACACCTTC. Translating gives CSARTPSNYGYTF.

This clonotype has just a few counts. The rearrangement links TRBV27 to TRBJ1-1; 10 positions agree with TRBD1. This CDR3 region has 14 residues. V trimming: 7 bases; J trimming: 6 bases; junction bases outside the gene matches: 8. Germline loops: CDR1 MNHEY, CDR2 SMNVEV (reference sequence). The CDR3 loop is CASNRQGAISEAFF. The CDR3 DNA reads TGTGCCAGCAACAGACAGGGGGCAATATCTGAAGCTTTCTTT.

Regarding this clonotype: One base away lies a much larger clone, so this may be a sequencing read error. The chain links TRBV18 to TRBJ2-1; D is perhaps TRBD2 (7 bases). CDR1 and CDR2 from the germline V gene are KGHSH and LQKENI. The CDR3 sequence is 17 residues long. The chain's CDR3 is CVSSYLGGTTSDNEQFF. The CDR3 DNA sequence: TGTGTCAGCTCATATTTGGGCGGGACAACTAGCGACAATGAGCAGTTCTTC.

This clonotype was picked up many times. V gene TRBV4-3 combines with J gene TRBJ2-6; TRBD1 aligns across 10 bases. Germline V gene lookup returns CDR1 LGHNA and CDR2 YSLEER. The CDR3 loop spans 17 amino acids. Losses at the gene ends were 4 bases for V and 0 bases for J; bases not matched to a gene: 3. The CDR3 nucleotides read TGCGCCAGCAGCCGCGGGACAGGGGACTCTGGGGCCAACGTCCTGACTTTC. Amino acid sequence: CASSRGTGDSGANVLTF.

Comment on this clonotype: It may be a read error: a sequence one base away is much more abundant. The gene calls are TRBV4-1 and TRBJ1-2, with a tentative D call TRBD1 (6 bases). This CDR3 spans 14 amino acids. CDR1 is MGHRA, CDR2 YSYEKL, per germline. CDR3 DNA: TGCACCAGCAGCCCGACCGGGACATCTCATGGCTACACCTTC. Translating gives CTSSPTGTSHGYTF.

As regards this clonotype: A much bigger clone sits one base away, suggesting this may be a read error. The chain links TRBV4-1 to TRBJ2-5; D remains ambiguous. Germline CDR1 reads MGHRA; CDR2 reads YSYEKL. The CDR3 covers 16 residues. The CDR3, as DNA: TGCGCCAGCAGCCAAGGGGCCTCGCAGGTTCAAGACACCCAGTACTTC. Protein product: CASSQGASQVQDTQYF.

This clonotype was detected ten times or more. The CDR3 loop reads CASSRSLGLRRIEEQFF. The DNA for the CDR3 is TGTGCCAGCAGCAGATCCCTGGGCCTCAGGAGAATAGAGGAGCAGTTCTTC. This chain joins TRBV21-1 and TRBJ2-1; the table assigns TRBD1, which was not confirmed against the DNA. TRBV21-1 is given as a pseudogene. The CDR3 contains 17 residues.

This clonotype was seen at least ten times. This chain uses TRBV5-1 with TRBJ2-1; D might be TRBD1 or TRBD2, each matching 5 bases. CDR1 and CDR2 from the germline V gene are SGHRS and YFSETQ. The ends were cut back, 4 bases at V and 7 bases at J, with 12 bases in the middle. The CDR3 sequence is 13 residues long. In DNA form, the CDR3 reads TGCGCCAGCAGCCCGGGACCGAGTAATGAGCAGTTCTTC. Residues: CASSPGPSNEQFF.

This clonotype has a count of ten or more. V gene TRBV29-1 combines with J gene TRBJ2-3; 7 bases fit TRBD2. The CDR3 has 13 amino acids. Germline lookup yields CDR1 SQVTM and CDR2 ANQGSEA. V was pared by 7 bases and J by 1 base, with 5 bases of the junction left unmatched. CDR3 in amino acids: CSGNRGGTDTQYF. The CDR3 region has the DNA TGCAGCGGGAACCGGGGGGGCACAGATACGCAGTATTTT.

J is TRBJ1-2 and V is TRBV27, with D perhaps TRBD1 (5 bases). This CDR3 is 14 amino acids long. The germline V gene has CDR1 MNHEY and CDR2 SMNVEV (reference sequence). With 5 bases removed from V and 4 bases from J, the gap between germline ends came to 14 bases. CDR3 loop: CASSKNQGLYGYTF. The CDR3 DNA follows: TGTGCCAGCAGTAAGAACCAGGGTCTCTATGGCTACACCTTC.

The gene calls are TRBV13 and TRBJ2-2, with 10 positions matching TRBD2. The J segment lost 6 bases and the V segment lost 2 bases, leaving 0 bases of the junction unmatched. Germline V lookup: CDR1 PRHDT, CDR2 FYEKMQ (reference sequence). CDR3 size: 14 residues. The DNA for the CDR3 is TGTGCCAGCAGCTTACTAGCGGGGGCCGGGGAGCTGTTTTTT. Amino acids: CASSLLAGAGELFF.

This clonotype was seen repeatedly, ten times or more. The gene calls are TRBV24-1 and TRBJ2-3; the D gene is possibly TRBD2 (5 bases). The CDR3 loop spans 11 amino acids. The germline CDR1 and CDR2 sequences are KGHDR and SFDVKD. V lost 9 bases, J lost 3 bases, and 6 bases lay in between. CDR3 nucleotides: TGTGCCACCGGGAGTACAGATACGCAGTATTTT. It codes for CATGSTDTQYF.

The J gene is TRBJ1-1, the V gene TRBV30; tentative D call: TRBD1 (5 bases). Germline-derived CDR1 and CDR2 are GTSNPN and SVGIG (reference sequence). V lost 0 bases and J lost 5, with 16 bases in between. This CDR3 comprises 15 residues. Here the CDR3 DNA reads TGTGCCTGGAGTGTACCCGGACGGGGACGGACTGAAGCTTTCTTT. It is translated as CAWSVPGRGRTEAFF.

This clonotype was counted ten times or more. This sequence joins TRBV12-3 or TRBV12-4 and TRBJ2-1; D is unclear. This CDR3 region has 13 residues. The V end lost 4 bases, the J end lost 4 bases, and 8 bases lay between the germline ends. CDR3 in amino acids: CASSSPLYNEQFF. The DNA for the CDR3 is TGTGCCAGCAGTTCGCCCCTGTACAATGAGCAGTTCTTC.

The chain has TRBV6-5 and TRBJ1-4, with D maybe TRBD1 (5 bases). The CDR3 is 13 residues long. V was cut by 5 bases and J by 3 bases, with 7 bases left in between. Germline CDR1 and CDR2: MNHEY and SVGAGI. CDR3 coding DNA: TGTGCCAGCAGTGGGGGTTCTAATGAAAAACTGTTTTTT. Amino acids: CASSGGSNEKLFF.

This clonotype has ten or more counts. This rearrangement joins TRBV7-9 to TRBJ1-1; the match to TRBD1 covers 8 bases. Trimming cost V 1 base and J 8 bases; bases outside gene matches: 6. Per the germline V gene, CDR1 is SEHNR and CDR2 is FQNEAQ (reference sequence). The CDR3 has 14 amino acids. The CDR3 spells CASSLGQGKREAFF. CDR3 coding DNA: TGTGCCAGCAGCTTAGGACAGGGGAAGCGAGAAGCTTTCTTT.

This clonotype was seen at least ten times. The chain couples TRBV7-2 to TRBJ2-1; 9 nucleotides line up with TRBD1. This CDR3 is built from 17 residues. Germline V gives CDR1 SGHTA, CDR2 FQGNSA. V was clipped by 4 bases and J by 3 bases; unmatched bases: 10. The CDR3 loop reads CASSSVGTGSNYNEQFF. The CDR3 nucleotides read TGTGCCAGCAGCTCCGTCGGGACAGGGTCTAACTACAATGAGCAGTTCTTC.

This clonotype was recorded many times. J is TRBJ2-4 and V is TRBV10-2; a weak D match, TRBD1 (5 bases). Germline V gene lookup returns CDR1 WSHSY and CDR2 SAAADI. Deletions cut 4 bases from V and 3 bases from J, with 10 bases between. CDR3 length: 14 amino acids. The CDR3: CASSGDSGKNIQYF. Here the CDR3 DNA reads TGCGCCAGCAGTGGTGACAGTGGCAAAAACATTCAGTACTTC.

This clonotype was seen at least ten times. The chain has TRBV6-2 or TRBV6-3 and TRBJ2-4, with 14 bases identical to TRBD2. The trim removed 2 bases at V and 0 bases at J, leaving 3 bases unmatched. The V gene's germline CDR1 is MNHEY and CDR2 SVGEGT. This CDR3 spans 18 amino acids. The CDR3: CASSYPGLAGGAKNIQYF. The CDR3 nucleotides read TGTGCCAGCAGTTACCCTGGACTAGCGGGGGGAGCCAAAAACATTCAGTACTTC.

V gene TRBV11-2 combines with J gene TRBJ2-5; TRBD2 agrees at 8 bases. The V and J ends lost 4 bases and 6 bases, in that order; junction bases with no gene match: 10. Germline CDR1 is SGHAT and CDR2 is FQNNGV. CDR3 size: 15 residues. The CDR3 is CASSSGTSQRKTQYF. The CDR3 nucleotides read TGTGCCAGCAGCTCCGGGACTAGTCAACGAAAGACCCAGTACTTC.

This clonotype turned up a few times. The genes are TRBV6-6 and TRBJ1-5, with 7 bases aligning to TRBD1. The CDR3 has 16 residues. Germline V CDR1 and CDR2: MNHNY, SVGAGI (reference sequence). After removal of 6 bases from V and 1 base from J, the junction contained 9 bases not matched to a gene. The DNA for the CDR3 is TGTGCCAGCAGGGAACTACAGGGGCGAAGCAATCAGCCCCAGCATTTT. Its protein is CASRELQGRSNQPQHF.

In its sample, this clonotype was seen many times. V and J are TRBV7-9 and TRBJ2-1; TRBD2 is a possible D gene (5 bases). This CDR3 is 15 amino acids long. Germline CDR1 and CDR2: SEHNR and FQNEAQ (reference sequence). V lost 3 bases, J lost 3 bases, and 12 bases lay in between. In DNA form, the CDR3 reads TGTGCCAGCAGCTTCCCGGGGTCAGTCTACAATGAGCAGTTCTTC. Protein: CASSFPGSVYNEQFF.